A single sample gave rise to the 10 T cell receptor beta chains below, sequenced in a study of blood T cell repertoires in COVID-19. TCRdb's copy holds only in-frame clones and misses some; the assay was immunoSEQ multiplex PCR. The sample has some 170,000 clones, around 90% seen once. Sequencing was carried out using peripheral blood. The receptors stem from a woman aged 50 to 60 with acute or convalescent COVID-19.

This rearrangement joins TRBV7-9 to TRBJ1-1; the match to TRBD1 covers 7 bases. The CDR3 consists of 14 residues. V shed 7 bases and J 4 bases; nucleotides not matched to a gene: 9. Germline V lookup: CDR1 SEHNR, CDR2 FQNEAQ (reference sequence). CDR3 residues: CASTPWAGGTEAFF. The CDR3 DNA reads TGTGCCAGCACCCCTTGGGCAGGGGGCACTGAAGCTTTCTTT.

The chain combines TRBV5-1 with TRBJ1-2, with TRBD1 matching over 9 bases. Germline CDR1 reads SGHRS; CDR2 reads YFSETQ. V lost 6 bases to trimming and J lost 4 bases; unmatched junction nucleotides: 7. The CDR3 length is 14 residues. In nucleotides, the CDR3 is TGCGCCAGCAAAGACAGGGGGGAAAGCTATGGCTACACCTTC. As protein: CASKDRGESYGYTF.

V and J are TRBV7-2 and TRBJ2-2; tentatively, D is TRBD1 (6 bases). This CDR3 contains 16 residues. Trimming took 6 bases from V and 5 from J, leaving 19 bases between them. Germline CDR1 SGHTA, CDR2 FQGNSA. The CDR3 DNA reads as TGTGCCAGCAGGCCTCCCGGGACACAGAGAACCGGGGAGCTGTTTTTT. Its translation is CASRPPGTQRTGELFF.

The chain recombines TRBV19 with TRBJ1-1; unclear D gene. The CDR3 length is 15 residues. Germline CDR1 is LNHDA and CDR2 is SQIVND (reference sequence). With 1 base removed from V and 0 bases from J, the gap between germline ends came to 9 bases. DNA for the CDR3: TGTGCCAGTAGTATAGGGTACAGCATGAACACTGAAGCTTTCTTT. Translated, it gives CASSIGYSMNTEAFF. Using reference TRBV19 and TRBJ1-1 for the parts outside the CDR3, the full variable domain is DGGITQSPKYLFRKEGQNVTLSCEQNLNHDAMYWYRQDPGQGLRLIYYSQIVNDFQKGDIAEGYSVSREKKESFPLTVTSAQKNPTAFYLCASSIGYSMNTEAFFGQGTRLTVV.

V and J are TRBV3-1 (or the pseudogene TRBV3-2) and TRBJ1-2, with 7 bases identical to TRBD1. This CDR3 comprises 14 residues. The germline gives CDR1 LGHDT, CDR2 YNNKEL (reference sequence). The trim removed 8 bases at V and 0 bases at J, leaving 6 bases unmatched. For the CDR3, the DNA is TGTGCCAGCCATGGGGACAGCTCTAACTATGGCTACACCTTC. Translating gives CASHGDSSNYGYTF.

This clone was picked up a small number of times. This sequence joins TRBV4-3 and TRBJ1-2; no clear D gene. The CDR3 length is 15 residues. V was shortened by 4 bases and J by 6 bases, with 18 bases between the two germline ends. Germline assignment: CDR1 LGHNA and CDR2 YSLEER. The CDR3: CASSPTPSRGDGYTF. The DNA of the CDR3 is TGCGCCAGCAGCCCTACCCCATCCAGAGGCGATGGCTACACCTTC.

The chain joins TRBV4-3 to TRBJ1-5, with a possible D match to TRBD1 (6 bases). CDR1 and CDR2 from the germline V gene are LGHNA and YSLEER. Deletions cut 2 bases from V and 6 bases from J, with 14 bases between. The CDR3 has 15 amino acids. CDR3 sequence reads: CASSQSPTGSQPQHF. The DNA for the CDR3 is TGCGCCAGCAGCCAATCACCTACAGGGAGTCAGCCCCAGCATTTT.

The chain links TRBV2 to TRBJ1-1; D gene unclear. This CDR3 has 14 amino acids. CDR1 is SNHLY and CDR2 is FYNNEI in the germline V gene. The germline V and J ends were trimmed by 6 bases and 0 bases, with 11 bases remaining between them. The DNA for the CDR3 is TGTGCCAGCAGCGCGGGCGTGTTGAACACTGAAGCTTTCTTT. Protein product: CASSAGVLNTEAFF.

The V call is TRBV11-2, the J call TRBJ2-1; possibly TRBD1 for D (6 bases). Germline CDR1 reads SGHAT; CDR2 reads FQNNGV. The CDR3 has 16 amino acids. The V and J ends lost 4 bases and 15 bases respectively, with 28 bases between them. CDR3 DNA: TGTGCCAGCAGCTCCGAAGGCAGGGGTCCGACCCTCGGCGGGTTCTTC. This codes for CASSSEGRGPTLGGFF.

The chain combines TRBV2 with TRBJ1-6; possible D gene TRBD1, 6 bases. Germline values: CDR1 SNHLY, CDR2 FYNNEI. The CDR3 length is 16 residues. V shed 3 bases and J shed 0 bases, with 9 bases lying between them. The CDR3 nucleotides read TGTGCCAGCAGTGACAGGGGAAACTCCTATAATTCACCCCTCCACTTT. Translated, it gives CASSDRGNSYNSPLHF.